This T cell receptor (beta chain) emerged from a study of shared clonotypes between healthy human individuals. The CDR3 length is 14 residues. Trimming stripped 3 bases from V and 0 bases from J, with 9 bases between. The germline V gene encodes CDR1 MDHEN and CDR2 SYDVKM. For every subset, genomic DNA was evenly distributed across several immunoSEQ plates. As originally analysed: Filtering differed for immunoSEQ, which gave only junction sequences without quality scores. TCRdb's table, derived via immunoSEQ multiplex PCR, lists solely in-frame clones and lacks some. That table supplies the V and J calls and clone size; D and trimming were determined from the DNA. The table records approximately 500,000 clones, about 75% of them present only once.

This receptor was identified in a woman aged 40-49 years in good health. Some clones in this sample may be carry-over from other donors' samples. Material for sequencing was PBMCs. The chain recombines TRBV28 with TRBJ2-7; D gene uncertain. CDR3 nucleotides: TGTGCCAGCAGTTTTCTTATCAGCTCCTACGAGCAGTACTTC. It is translated as CASSFLISSYEQYF.